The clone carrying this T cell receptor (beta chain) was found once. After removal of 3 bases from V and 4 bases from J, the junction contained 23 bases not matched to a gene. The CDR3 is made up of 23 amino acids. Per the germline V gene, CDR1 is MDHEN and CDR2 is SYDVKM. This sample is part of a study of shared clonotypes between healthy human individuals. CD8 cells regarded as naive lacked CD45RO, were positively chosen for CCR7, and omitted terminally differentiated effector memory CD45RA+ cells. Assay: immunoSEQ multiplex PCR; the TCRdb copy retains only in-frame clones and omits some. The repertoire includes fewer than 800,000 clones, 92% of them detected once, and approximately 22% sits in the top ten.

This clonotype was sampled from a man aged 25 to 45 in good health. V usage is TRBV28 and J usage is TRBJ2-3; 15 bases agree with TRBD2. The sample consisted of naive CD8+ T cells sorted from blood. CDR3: CASSFHSSTRGGLAGGRSDTQYF. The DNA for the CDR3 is TGTGCCAGCAGTTTTCATAGCTCAACCAGGGGAGGACTAGCGGGAGGGCGGTCAGATACGCAGTATTTT.